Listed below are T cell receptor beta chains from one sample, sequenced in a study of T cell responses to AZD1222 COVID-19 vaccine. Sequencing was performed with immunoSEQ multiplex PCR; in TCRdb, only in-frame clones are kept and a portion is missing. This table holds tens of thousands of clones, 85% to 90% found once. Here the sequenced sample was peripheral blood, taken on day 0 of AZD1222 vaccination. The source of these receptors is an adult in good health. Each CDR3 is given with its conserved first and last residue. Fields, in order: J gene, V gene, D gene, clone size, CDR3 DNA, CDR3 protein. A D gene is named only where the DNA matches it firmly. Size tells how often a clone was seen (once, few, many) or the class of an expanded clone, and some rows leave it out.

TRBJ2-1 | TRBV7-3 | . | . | TGTGCCAGCAGCCCCCTCCCGGGTGTTAGCTCCTACAATGAGCAGTTCTTC | CASSPLPGVSSYNEQFF
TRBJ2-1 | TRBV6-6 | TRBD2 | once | TGTGCCAGCAGTCTTAGGACTAGCGGGAGGATAGCGCGCTACAATGAGCAGTTCTTC | CASSLRTSGRIARYNEQFF
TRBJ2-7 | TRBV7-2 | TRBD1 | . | TGTGCCAGCAGCACCACAGGGGGCTATACGTACGAGCAGTACTTC | CASSTTGGYTYEQYF
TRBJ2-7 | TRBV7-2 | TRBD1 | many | TGTGCCAGCAGCTTCGGACAGGGAGGCGAGCAGTACTTC | CASSFGQGGEQYF
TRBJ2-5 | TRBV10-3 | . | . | TGTGCCATCTCCCCATCGGGGGAGACCCAGTACTTC | CAISPSGETQYF
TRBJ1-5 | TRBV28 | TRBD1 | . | TGTGCCAGCAGTTTAATCCGGGACAGTTCCACCAATCAGCCCCAGCATTTT | CASSLIRDSSTNQPQHF
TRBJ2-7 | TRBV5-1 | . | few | TGCGCCAGCAGCTTGGTTGATGCTGGGGGAGCCGAGCAGTACTTC | CASSLVDAGGAEQYF
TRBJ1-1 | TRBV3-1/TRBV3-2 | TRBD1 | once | TGTGCCAGCAGCCAAGAAGGGGGACAGGGGGAGAACACTGAAGCTTTCTTT | CASSQEGGQGENTEAFF
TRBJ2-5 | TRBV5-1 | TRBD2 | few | TGCGCCAGCAGCTCCGGAGCGGGAGAGAGGAGAGAGACCCAGTACTTC | CASSSGAGERRETQYF
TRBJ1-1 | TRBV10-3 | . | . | TGTGCCATCAGTGAGTCGCGACAGTTGAACACTGAAGCTTTCTTT | CAISESRQLNTEAFF
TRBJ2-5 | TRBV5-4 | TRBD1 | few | TGTGCCAGCAGCTTGACAGGGGAAGAGACCCAGTACTTC | CASSLTGEETQYF
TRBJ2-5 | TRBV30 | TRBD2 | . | TGTGCCTTACTAGCGGCGCAGGTCGGGACCCAGTACTTC | CALLAAQVGTQYF
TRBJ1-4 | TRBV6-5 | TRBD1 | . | TGTGCCAGCTTTGAACAGGGGCACGAAAAACTGTTTTTT | CASFEQGHEKLFF
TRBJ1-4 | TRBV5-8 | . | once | TGTGCCAGCAGCTTTGGGCAGGGAAATGAAAAACTGTTTTTT | CASSFGQGNEKLFF
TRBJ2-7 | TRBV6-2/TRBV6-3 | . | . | TGTGCCAGCAGTGTCGGACATTGGAATCAGTACTTC | CASSVGHWNQYF
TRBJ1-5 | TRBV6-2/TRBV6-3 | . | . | TGTGCCAGCAGTTCAGGACAAGAAGGGGGTCAGCCCCAGCATTTT | CASSSGQEGGQPQHF
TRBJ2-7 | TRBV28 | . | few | TGTGCCAGCAGTTTTAGGACCCTAAACCACTACGAGCAGTACTTC | CASSFRTLNHYEQYF
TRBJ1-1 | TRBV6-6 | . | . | TGTGCCAGCAGTAGAGAGTTGAACACTGAAGCTTTCTTT | CASSRELNTEAFF
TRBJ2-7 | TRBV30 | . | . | TGTGCCTGGAGTGTAGCCGGGGCCGAGCAGTACTTC | CAWSVAGAEQYF
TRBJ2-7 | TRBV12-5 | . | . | TGTGCTAGTGGTTTAAGGGAAGACGAGCAGTACTTC | CASGLREDEQYF
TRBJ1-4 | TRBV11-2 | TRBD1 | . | TGTGCCAGCAGCTTAACGAGGGGGCCCGTGGGGAAACTGTTTTTT | CASSLTRGPVGKLFF
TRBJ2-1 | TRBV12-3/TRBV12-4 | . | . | TGTGCCAGCAGTTTTAAGAGGGCGAGTGAGCAGTTCTTC | CASSFKRASEQFF
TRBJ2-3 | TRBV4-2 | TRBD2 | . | TGTGCCAGCAGCCGCGGGGGAACGGGAGGGGCCCGGGATACGCAGTATTTT | CASSRGGTGGARDTQYF
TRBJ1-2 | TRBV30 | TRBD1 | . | TGTGCCTGGAGATGGACAGGGAGCCATGGCTACACCTTC | CAWRWTGSHGYTF
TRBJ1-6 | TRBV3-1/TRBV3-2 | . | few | TGTGCCAGCAGCCCCCGGGACGGAAATTCACCCCTCCACTTT | CASSPRDGNSPLHF
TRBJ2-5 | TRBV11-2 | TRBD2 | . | TGTGCCAGCAGCCATAGCGGGAGTGGGCAAGAGACCCAGTACTTC | CASSHSGSGQETQYF
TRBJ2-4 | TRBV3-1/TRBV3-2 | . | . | TGTGCGAGCAGTCGGTGGGACGAAAACATTCAGTACTTC | CASSRWDENIQYF
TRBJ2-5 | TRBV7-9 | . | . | TGTGCCAGCAGTCAGGGGGGGCTAGAGACCCAGTACTTC | CASSQGGLETQYF